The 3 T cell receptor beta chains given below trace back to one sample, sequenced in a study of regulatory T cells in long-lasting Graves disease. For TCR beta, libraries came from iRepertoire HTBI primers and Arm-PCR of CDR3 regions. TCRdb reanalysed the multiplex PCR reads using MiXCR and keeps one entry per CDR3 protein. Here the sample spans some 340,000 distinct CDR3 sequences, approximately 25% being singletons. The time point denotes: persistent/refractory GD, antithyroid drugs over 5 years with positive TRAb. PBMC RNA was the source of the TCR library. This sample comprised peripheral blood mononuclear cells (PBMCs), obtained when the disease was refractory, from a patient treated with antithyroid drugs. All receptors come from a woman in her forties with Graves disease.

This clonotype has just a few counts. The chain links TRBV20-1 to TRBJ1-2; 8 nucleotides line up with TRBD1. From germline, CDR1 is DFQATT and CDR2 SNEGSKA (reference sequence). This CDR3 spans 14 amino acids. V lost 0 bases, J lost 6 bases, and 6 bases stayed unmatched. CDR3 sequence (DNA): TGCAGTGCTAGAGATTACACAGGGGGGAATGGCTACACCTTC. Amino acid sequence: CSARDYTGGNGYTF.

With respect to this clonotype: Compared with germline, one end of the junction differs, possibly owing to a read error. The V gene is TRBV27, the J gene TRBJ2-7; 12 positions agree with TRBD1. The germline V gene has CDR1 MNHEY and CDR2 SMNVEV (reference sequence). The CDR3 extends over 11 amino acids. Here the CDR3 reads CASGTGGEEYF. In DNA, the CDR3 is TGTGCCAGCGGGACAGGGGGCGAGGAGTACTTC.

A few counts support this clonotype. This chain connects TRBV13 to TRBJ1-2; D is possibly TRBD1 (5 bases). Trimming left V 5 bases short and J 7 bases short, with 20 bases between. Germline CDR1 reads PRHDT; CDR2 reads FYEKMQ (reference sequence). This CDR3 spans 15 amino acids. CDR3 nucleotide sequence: TGTGCCAGCAGCCGTAAGGGACCCCGGGCCGGTGGCTACACCTTC. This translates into CASSRKGPRAGGYTF. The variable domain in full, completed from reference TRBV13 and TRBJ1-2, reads AAGVIQSPRHLIKEKRETATLKCYPIPRHDTVYWYQQGPGQDPQFLISFYEKMQSDKGSIPDRFSAQQFSDYHSELNMSSLELGDSALYFCASSRKGPRAGGYTFGSGTRLTVV.